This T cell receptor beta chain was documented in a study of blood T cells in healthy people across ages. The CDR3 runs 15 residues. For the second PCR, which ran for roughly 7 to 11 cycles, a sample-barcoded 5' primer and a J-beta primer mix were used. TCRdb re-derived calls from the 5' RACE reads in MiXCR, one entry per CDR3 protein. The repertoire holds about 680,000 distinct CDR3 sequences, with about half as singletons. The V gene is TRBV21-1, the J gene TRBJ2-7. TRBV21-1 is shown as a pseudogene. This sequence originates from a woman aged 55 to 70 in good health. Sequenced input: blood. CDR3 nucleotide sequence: TGTGCCAGCAGCAACGGAGACTCTTGCTCCTACGAGCAGTACTTC. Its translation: CASSNGDSCSYEQYF.